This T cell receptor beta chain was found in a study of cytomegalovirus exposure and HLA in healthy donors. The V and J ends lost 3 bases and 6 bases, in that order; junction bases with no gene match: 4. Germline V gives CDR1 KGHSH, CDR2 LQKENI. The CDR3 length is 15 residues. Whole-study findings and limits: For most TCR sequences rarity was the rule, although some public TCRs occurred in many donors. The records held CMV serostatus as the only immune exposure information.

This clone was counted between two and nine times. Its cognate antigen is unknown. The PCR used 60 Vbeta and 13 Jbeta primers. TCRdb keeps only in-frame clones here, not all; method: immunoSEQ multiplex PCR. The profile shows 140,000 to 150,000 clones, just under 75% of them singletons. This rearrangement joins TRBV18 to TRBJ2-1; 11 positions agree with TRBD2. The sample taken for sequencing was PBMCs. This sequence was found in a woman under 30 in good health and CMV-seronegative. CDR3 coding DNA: TGTGCCAGCTCACCCGGGACTAGCGGATTCAATGAGCAGTTCTTC. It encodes CASSPGTSGFNEQFF.